This T cell receptor beta chain appears in the sequencing data of a study of blood T cell repertoires in COVID-19 (TCRdb year 2020). Broadly, across the study: Collaborator samples came from the United States, Italy and Spain and covered acute and convalescent phases of COVID-19. The prospective study material was composed of cDNA or gDNA derived from T cells, B-cell-depleted T cells, or PBMCs. Subjects who had been exposed to COVID-19, were actively infected with it, or had recovered from it provided the deeply sampled blood TCRbeta repertoires that made up the dataset. The repertoires were made available in a free public database intended to serve as a resource for research on the immune response to SARS-CoV-2. The samples were drawn from two sources: the first 160 participants of the ongoing ImmuneRACE study, and 1,000 to 1,500 subjects contributed by 6 global collaborators. The sample metadata nearly always contained a de-identified subject ID, COVID-19 status, age in years and sex. Where HLA class I and class II types were available, the types were taken from metadata supplied by the sample provider, not from assay-based typing.

Points on this clone: Its antigen is not yet known. Base qualities are not provided; no much larger clone lies one nucleotide away.

V lost 7 bases and J lost 8 bases; the stretch between them is 17 bases long. Inclusive of the bounding cysteine and phenylalanine, the CDR3 is 13 residues long. Only CDR3 DNA remains: 39 bases, in frame from the first base. CDR1 is given as MNHEY and CDR2 as SVGAGI, both from the germline V gene. The study at large found these results: The quantity of clinical and demographic metadata differed by source and by participant and was supplied without curation.

Participants in the prospective study were aged about 18 to 95 years, lived in some 24 United States geographic areas, and enrolled through a virtual design. Cohort assignment in the prospective study relied on participant-reported clinical history from a screening survey and a study questionnaire. Recovered participants in ImmuneRACE Cohort 3 were defined as having two consecutive negative NP/OP PCR tests, clearance from a healthcare professional, or resolution of symptoms. In the prospective study, whole blood, serum and a nasopharyngeal or oropharyngeal swab were collected from each participant by mobile phlebotomists. Additional blood draws and questionnaires over an approximately two-month period could optionally be provided by prospective study participants. Before DNA extraction, blood samples from the prospective study were shipped at room temperature or frozen. TCRbeta CDR3 regions were amplified from genomic DNA by means of the immunoSEQ Assay, a bias-controlled multiplex PCR. In the source study's methods: Within the assay, amplification of reference gene primers was used to estimate how many nucleated cells each sample contained. To quantify the absolute abundance of each unique TCRbeta CDR3 rearrangement, sequence reads were collapsed and filtered. For each sample, productive Simpson clonality was calculated by taking the square root of Simpson's diversity index across productive rearrangements. The table was pulled from immuneACCESS by TCRdb, which kept in-frame rearrangements only. Such tables lose some clones; where checked, under half of the loss comes from unresolved V genes, and the rest has no known cause. V and J calls and clone size are as listed in that table; D and trimming were resolved from the DNA. The sample table records over 150,000 clones; around 80% of these occur just once. The ten largest account for around 7% of the sample.

This TCR came from a man in his fifties or sixties who had recovered from COVID-19. The rearranged segments are TRBV6-5 and TRBJ1-1, with TRBD1 tentatively as D gene (6 bases match). The sample was PBMCs or T cells enriched from blood (not recorded which). The nucleotides are TGTGCCAGCACCACTCGCCGGGACAAGGAAGCTTTCTTT. This codes for CASTTRRDKEAFF.